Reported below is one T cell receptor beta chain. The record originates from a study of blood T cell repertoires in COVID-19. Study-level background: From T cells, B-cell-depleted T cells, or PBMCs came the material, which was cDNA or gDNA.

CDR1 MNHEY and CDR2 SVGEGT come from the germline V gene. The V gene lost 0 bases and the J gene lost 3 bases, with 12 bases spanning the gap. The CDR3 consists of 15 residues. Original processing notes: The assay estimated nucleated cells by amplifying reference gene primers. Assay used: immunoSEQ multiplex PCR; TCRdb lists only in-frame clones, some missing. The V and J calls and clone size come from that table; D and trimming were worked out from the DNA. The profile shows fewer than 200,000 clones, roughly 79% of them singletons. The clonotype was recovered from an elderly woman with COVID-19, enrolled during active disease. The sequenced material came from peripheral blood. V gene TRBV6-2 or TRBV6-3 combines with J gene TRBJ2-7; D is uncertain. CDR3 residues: CASSYSPGGNYEQYF. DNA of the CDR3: TGTGCCAGCAGTTACTCCCCCGGCGGAAACTACGAGCAGTACTTC.